What follows is one T cell receptor (beta chain) and its context. The sample belongs to a study of cytomegalovirus exposure and HLA in healthy donors. There are 12 residues in the CDR3. J gave up 15 bases and V 4 bases, and 7 bases lay outside the gene matches. Germline CDR1 and CDR2: WSHSY and SAAADI. Primers included in the PCR were 60 Vbeta and 13 Jbeta primers. Profiled with immunoSEQ multiplex PCR; TCRdb holds only in-frame clones, not every one. The repertoire holds more than 110,000 clones, with around four fifths as singletons. Sequenced input: PBMCs. The TCR comes from a man aged 25 to 40 in good health and CMV-seropositive. This chain uses TRBV10-2 with TRBJ2-1; 9 bases align to TRBD2. CDR3 DNA: TGCGCCAGCAGTGCTACCGGGACTAGCCGGTTCTTC. Amino acid sequence: CASSATGTSRFF.